A selection of T cell receptor beta chains follows, all from one sample in a study of cytomegalovirus exposure and HLA in healthy donors. Libraries were prepared by immunoSEQ multiplex PCR; TCRdb keeps only in-frame clonotypes and omits some of them. This table has approximately 65,000 clones, approximately 74% appearing once. Sequenced sample: PBMCs. These receptors came from a man aged 40-49 years in good health and CMV-seropositive. The CDR3 runs from the conserved cysteine through the conserved F or W. The order of the fields is V gene, clone size, J gene, D gene, CDR3 protein, CDR3 DNA. D genes are given only for firm matches. Size values are once, few and many counts, or a class for expanded clones, and some rows have none.

>TRBV6-5|-|TRBJ2-3|TRBD2
CASSFLAGALTDTQYF
TGTGCCAGCAGTTTCCTAGCGGGAGCCCTCACAGATACGCAGTATTTT
>TRBV11-2|few|TRBJ2-7|TRBD1
CASSRDRNGEQYF
TGTGCCAGCAGCCGGGACAGGAACGGCGAGCAGTACTTC
>TRBV6-5|few|TRBJ1-1|-
CASSLPPTQGDAFF
TGTGCCAGCAGTTTGCCCCCTACACAGGGTGACGCTTTCTTT
>TRBV2|few|TRBJ2-3|TRBD1
CASSAGGGPDTQYF
TGTGCCAGCAGTGCAGGGGGCGGCCCAGATACGCAGTATTTT
>TRBV7-8|-|TRBJ1-1|-
CASSLDRTEKAFF
TGTGCCAGCAGCCTCGACAGGACTGAAAAAGCTTTCTTT
>TRBV19|-|TRBJ2-5|TRBD1
CASSPGQGHETQYF
TGTGCCAGTAGCCCCGGACAGGGTCATGAGACCCAGTACTTC
>TRBV7-2|once|TRBJ2-7|-
CASSPPERGYEQYF
TGTGCCAGCAGCCCCCCCGAACGGGGCTACGAGCAGTACTTC
>TRBV4-3|-|TRBJ1-2|-
CASSQDPSGGLYGYTF
TGCGCCAGCAGCCAAGATCCTAGTGGGGGGTTGTATGGCTACACCTTC
>TRBV11-2|-|TRBJ2-1|-
CASSLTGGPYNEQFF
TGTGCCAGCAGCTTAACCGGGGGGCCATACAATGAGCAGTTCTTC
>TRBV2|-|TRBJ1-5|-
CASSREVSNQPQHF
TGTGCCAGCAGTCGGGAGGTTAGCAATCAGCCCCAGCATTTT
>TRBV25-1|few|TRBJ2-7|-
CASSEGGSSSRYEQYF
TGTGCCAGCAGCGAGGGGGGGAGTTCGTCCCGCTACGAGCAGTACTTC
>TRBV7-9|-|TRBJ2-7|TRBD1
CASSSRDSLTYEQYF
TGTGCCAGCAGCTCCCGGGACAGTCTGACCTACGAGCAGTACTTC
>TRBV19|-|TRBJ2-1|TRBD2
CASSTAGVSYNEQFF
TGTGCCAGTAGTACCGCGGGGGTTTCCTACAATGAGCAGTTCTTC
>TRBV27|-|TRBJ1-5|-
CASSLEVGGNQPQHF
TGTGCCAGCAGTTTAGAGGTGGGGGGGAATCAGCCCCAGCATTTT
>TRBV9|-|TRBJ2-5|-
CASSVGRLVETQYF
TGTGCCAGCAGCGTAGGGAGACTAGTGGAGACCCAGTACTTC
>TRBV29-1|-|TRBJ2-7|-
CSVEGQGQYEQYF
TGCAGCGTTGAAGGGCAGGGTCAGTACGAGCAGTACTTC
>TRBV6-6|once|TRBJ2-2|TRBD1
CASADRGTGELFF
TGTGCCAGCGCGGACAGGGGGACCGGGGAGCTGTTTTTT
>TRBV5-5|-|TRBJ2-6|TRBD1
CASSLRQGVSGANVLTF
TGTGCCAGCAGCTTGAGACAGGGTGTTTCTGGGGCCAACGTCCTGACTTTC
>TRBV7-7|-|TRBJ2-5|-
CASSGHETQYF
TGTGCTAGCAGCGGCCACGAGACCCAGTACTTC
>TRBV27|few|TRBJ1-2|-
CASSSPDRSKGYTF
TGTGCCAGCAGTTCCCCCGACAGGTCGAAGGGCTACACCTTC
>TRBV4-3|-|TRBJ1-1|-
CASSPGRGRNTEAFF
TGCGCCAGCAGCCCCGGAAGGGGTCGGAACACTGAAGCTTTCTTT
>TRBV7-9|-|TRBJ2-7|TRBD1
CASATAGGSYEQYF
TGTGCCAGCGCTACGGCAGGGGGCTCCTACGAGCAGTACTTC
>TRBV11-2|-|TRBJ2-3|-
CASSWVYSASTDTQYF
TGTGCCAGCAGCTGGGTGTATAGCGCCAGCACAGATACGCAGTATTTT
>TRBV6-1|few|TRBJ1-3|TRBD1
CASEDRDSGNTIYF
TGTGCCAGCGAAGACAGGGACTCTGGAAACACCATATATTTT
>TRBV4-3|-|TRBJ2-7|TRBD1
CASSRTGTGSYEQYF
TGCGCCAGCAGCCGAACCGGGACAGGGTCCTACGAGCAGTACTTC
>TRBV5-4|-|TRBJ1-4|TRBD1
CASSLVGQGKINEKLFF
TGTGCCAGCAGCTTGGTGGGACAGGGGAAAATTAATGAAAAACTGTTTTTT
>TRBV7-2|-|TRBJ2-4|TRBD2
CASSREVSQAKNIQYF
TGTGCCAGCAGCCGGGAGGTCTCCCAGGCCAAAAACATTCAGTACTTC
>TRBV19|once|TRBJ2-1|TRBD2
CASSSSGGRFF
TGTGCCAGTAGTTCTAGCGGGGGAAGGTTCTTC
>TRBV6-1|once|TRBJ2-3|TRBD1
CASRDDRGRDTQYF
TGTGCCAGCAGGGACGACAGGGGGCGGGATACGCAGTATTTT
>TRBV5-5|-|TRBJ2-5|-
CASSLAGRGQETQYF
TGTGCCAGCAGCTTGGCCGGCAGGGGTCAAGAGACCCAGTACTTC
>TRBV15|-|TRBJ2-5|TRBD1
CATSRTGGGETQYF
TGTGCCACCAGCAGGACAGGGGGCGGAGAGACCCAGTACTTC
>TRBV6-5|-|TRBJ1-1|-
CASSVGGTEAFF
TGTGCCAGCAGCGTAGGGGGCACTGAAGCTTTCTTT
>TRBV4-2|-|TRBJ2-1|-
CASSPSPQNEQFF
TGTGCCAGCAGTCCTAGTCCGCAGAATGAGCAGTTCTTC
>TRBV30|-|TRBJ2-3|-
CAWSDPPRDTQYF
TGTGCCTGGAGTGACCCGCCCCGGGATACGCAGTATTTT
>TRBV5-6|-|TRBJ1-2|TRBD1
CASSWGRQGSGYTF
TGTGCCAGCAGCTGGGGGCGACAGGGTAGCGGCTACACCTTC
>TRBV29-1|few|TRBJ2-7|TRBD2
CSAGTSESYEQYF
TGCAGCGCTGGGACTAGCGAATCCTACGAGCAGTACTTC
>TRBV19|-|TRBJ2-7|-
CASSIPEAYEQYF
TGTGCCAGTAGTATCCCAGAGGCCTACGAGCAGTACTTC
>TRBV5-6|-|TRBJ1-2|-
CASSPGGSYGYTF
TGTGCCAGCAGCCCCGGGGGTAGTTATGGCTACACCTTC
>TRBV11-2|-|TRBJ2-1|-
CASSLPPGLQFF
TGTGCCAGCAGCCTTCCCCCCGGGTTGCAGTTCTTC
>TRBV27|-|TRBJ2-7|-
CASSLVPGLARYEQYF
TGTGCCAGCAGTCTGGTCCCGGGACTCGCCCGGTACGAGCAGTACTTC
>TRBV14|few|TRBJ2-1|-
CASSLRRIGNEQFF
TGTGCCAGCAGCTTAAGGAGAATCGGCAATGAGCAGTTCTTC
>TRBV10-3|-|TRBJ1-2|-
CAISERVQGWGYTF
TGTGCCATCAGTGAACGGGTACAAGGATGGGGCTACACCTTC
>TRBV19|-|TRBJ2-5|-
CASSKSREETQYF
TGTGCCAGTAGTAAGTCCCGAGAAGAGACCCAGTACTTC
>TRBV20-1|few|TRBJ1-1|-
CSASRGFAFF
TGCAGTGCTAGTCGGGGTTTTGCTTTCTTT
>TRBV7-7|-|TRBJ2-5|-
CASSLGVGETQYF
TGTGCTAGCAGCTTAGGGGTGGGCGAGACCCAGTACTTC
>TRBV14|-|TRBJ2-3|-
CASSQAVVDTQYF
TGTGCCAGCAGCCAGGCGGTTGTAGATACGCAGTATTTT
>TRBV5-1|-|TRBJ2-3|TRBD2
CASSLMAGGEADTQYF
TGCGCCAGCAGCTTGATGGCGGGAGGGGAGGCAGATACGCAGTATTTT
>TRBV7-9|-|TRBJ1-1|TRBD1
CASSARTGQNTEAFF
TGTGCCAGCAGCGCACGGACAGGGCAGAACACTGAAGCTTTCTTT
>TRBV30|-|TRBJ1-2|-
CAWSDPRGHTFNYGYTF
TGTGCCTGGAGTGACCCCCGGGGACATACCTTTAACTATGGCTACACCTTC
>TRBV7-8|-|TRBJ1-5|-
CASSRSQGLMGRNQPQHF
TGTGCCAGCAGCCGTAGCCAGGGCCTCATGGGGCGCAATCAGCCCCAGCATTTT
>TRBV5-6|-|TRBJ1-5|TRBD1
CASSRGQGGQPQHF
TGTGCCAGCAGCCGAGGACAGGGGGGCCAGCCCCAGCATTTT
>TRBV18|-|TRBJ2-2|-
CASSPQSAGNTGELFF
TGTGCCAGCTCACCTCAGTCTGCGGGGAACACCGGGGAGCTGTTTTTT
>TRBV10-3|-|TRBJ2-7|-
CAISEGSGPSYEQYF
TGTGCCATCAGTGAAGGGAGCGGTCCCTCCTACGAGCAGTACTTC
>TRBV5-1|-|TRBJ2-5|TRBD2
CASTTSGGIVETQYF
TGCGCCAGCACTACTAGCGGGGGGATCGTAGAGACCCAGTACTTC
>TRBV19|few|TRBJ1-4|-
CANKGRGRATNEKLFF
TGTGCCAACAAGGGTAGAGGGAGAGCAACTAATGAAAAACTGTTTTTT